This T cell receptor (beta chain) was sequenced during a study of the immune and genomic landscape of osteosarcoma. Study-wide results and caveats: Four or five cases had a single hyperexpanded clone dominating the repertoire, all with fewer than 100 T-cell clonotypes. Average productive clonality was 0.09, with a maximum of 0.3. Clonality was benchmarked against external normal skin and healthy blood data. Compared with cold C1, the hot C3 cluster had higher, still-low clonality.

Profiling relied on immunoSEQ multiplex PCR, and the TCRdb table lists in-frame clones only, not all of them. The data show approximately 4,600 clones, with 71% seen just once and about a sixth held by the top ten. With regard to this clone: Its antigen is still unknown.

Poor-prognosis osteosarcoma patients supplied post-treatment primary, local recurrence and metastasis tumor specimens. This CDR3 comprises 14 residues. The V and J ends lost 8 bases and 5 bases, in that order; junction bases with no gene match: 6. Germline V gives CDR1 KGHSH, CDR2 LQKENI. This chain joins TRBV18 and TRBJ1-5; 10 bases agree with TRBD1. The TCR comes from a human donor with osteosarcoma. Sequenced: osteosarcoma tumor tissue from the femur. CDR3 in amino acids: CASTSGTGDQPQHF. For the CDR3, the DNA is TGTGCCAGCACTTCCGGGACAGGGGATCAGCCCCAGCATTTT.